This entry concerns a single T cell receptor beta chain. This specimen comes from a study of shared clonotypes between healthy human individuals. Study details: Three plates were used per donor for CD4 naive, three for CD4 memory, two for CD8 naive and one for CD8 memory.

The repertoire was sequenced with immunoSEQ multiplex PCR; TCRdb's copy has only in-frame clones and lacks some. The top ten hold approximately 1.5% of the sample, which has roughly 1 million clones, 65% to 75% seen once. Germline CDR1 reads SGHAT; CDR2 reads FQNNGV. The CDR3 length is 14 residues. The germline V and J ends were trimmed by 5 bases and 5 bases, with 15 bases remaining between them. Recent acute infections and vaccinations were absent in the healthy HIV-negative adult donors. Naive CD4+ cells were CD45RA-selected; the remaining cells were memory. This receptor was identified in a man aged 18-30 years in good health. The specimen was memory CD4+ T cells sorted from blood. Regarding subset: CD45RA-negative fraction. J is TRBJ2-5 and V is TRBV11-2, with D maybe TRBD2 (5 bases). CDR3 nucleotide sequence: TGTGCCAGCAGCCGTGTTTGGTCGGGGGAGACCCAGTACTTC. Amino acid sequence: CASSRVWSGETQYF. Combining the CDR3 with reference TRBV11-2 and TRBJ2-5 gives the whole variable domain EAGVAQSPRYKIIEKRQSVAFWCNPISGHATLYWYQQILGQGPKLLIQFQNNGVVDDSQLPKDRFSAERLKGVDSTLKIQPAKLEDSAVYLCASSRVWSGETQYFGPGTRLLVL.